Sequencing of this TCR beta chain was carried out in a study of cytomegalovirus exposure and HLA in healthy donors. Study-level background: In terms of ancestry, the Caucasian-associated cluster contained about four fifths of the roughly 360 genotyped donors. Study observations and caveats: Segments of the TCR beta V type were, in most cases, productive about 90% or about 30% of the time in an earlier analysis. Within the data, a cluster of highly shared sequence variants was likely a sequencing artifact.

This CDR3 spans 13 amino acids. Trimming shortened V by 7 bases and J by 1 base, and 8 bases separated the two germline ends. Germline CDR1 is MNHNY and CDR2 is SVGAGI (reference sequence). With 60 Vbeta and 13 Jbeta primers, the PCR was carried out. Some clones are missing from TCRdb's copy, which holds only in-frame ones; the method was immunoSEQ multiplex PCR. The sample totals tens of thousands of clones. For this clone: Its specificity is unknown.

The sample taken for sequencing was PBMCs. This sequence originates from a man aged 25-40 years in good health and CMV-seropositive. The chain uses TRBV6-6 and TRBJ1-5; possibly TRBD1 for D (5 bases). The CDR3 spells CASTDRSNQPQHF. The CDR3, as DNA: TGTGCCAGCACTGACAGAAGCAATCAGCCCCAGCATTTT.